Presented here are 14 T cell receptor beta chains from one specimen sequenced in a study of blood T cells in healthy people across ages. Alongside a J-beta primer mix, a sample-barcoded 5' primer served in a second PCR lasting roughly 7 to 11 cycles. TCRdb passed the 5' RACE reads through MiXCR, listing each CDR3 protein once. The sample has 650,000 to 800,000 distinct CDR3 sequences, about 42% seen once; the top ten hold 15% to 25%. The specimen sequenced was blood. These receptors were obtained from a man aged 60 to 69 in good health.

This chain connects TRBV6-1 to TRBJ2-3; 9 bases line up with TRBD1. CDR1 MNHNS and CDR2 SASEGT come from the germline V gene. CDR3 length equals 15 residues. V was pared by 9 bases and J by 5 bases, with 12 bases of the junction left unmatched. CDR3 sequence: CASGTGRDAKDTQYF. The CDR3 region has the DNA TGTGCCAGTGGGACAGGGCGAGACGCTAAAGATACGCAGTATTTT.

This clonotype was seen a handful of times. The V call is TRBV6-1, the J call TRBJ2-7, with TRBD1 matching over 8 bases. The germline gives CDR1 MNHNS, CDR2 SASEGT. The CDR3 loop spans 13 amino acids. V lost 4 bases and J lost 3; bases outside the gene matches: 2. DNA of the CDR3: TGTGCCAGCAGTGGGACAGGGTACTACGAGCAGTACTTC. Its translation: CASSGTGYYEQYF.

The V and J genes are TRBV4-3 and TRBJ2-5, with D possibly being TRBD2 (7 bases). V was clipped by 5 bases and J by 7 bases, with 17 bases between them. This CDR3 comprises 14 residues. In germline, CDR1 is LGHNA, CDR2 YSLEER. This CDR3 reads CASSKGGGATTQYF. In DNA, the CDR3 is TGCGCCAGCAGCAAAGGAGGGGGGGCGACGACCCAGTACTTC.

This clonotype was picked up a small number of times. This rearrangement joins TRBV5-1 to TRBJ2-5; a possible D gene is TRBD2 (5 bases). Per the germline V gene, CDR1 is SGHRS and CDR2 is YFSETQ. V was trimmed by 0 bases and J by 4 bases, leaving 16 bases between them. This CDR3 spans 16 amino acids. CDR3 sequence (DNA): TGCGCCAGCAGCTTGGGGTTCCCGATAGGAGGAGAGACCCAGTACTTC. It yields the protein CASSLGFPIGGETQYF.

The chain recombines TRBV9 with TRBJ2-4; possibly TRBD2 for D (5 bases). CDR1 is SGDLS and CDR2 is YYNGEE in the germline V gene. Trimming left V 4 bases short and J 7 bases short, with 15 bases between. The CDR3 loop spans 14 amino acids. This chain's CDR3 is CASSPHAGSNIQYF. The DNA for the CDR3 is TGTGCCAGCAGCCCCCACGCGGGTAGTAACATTCAGTACTTC.

This clonotype appeared a few times. The chain recombines TRBV20-1 with TRBJ2-7; 7 nucleotides line up with TRBD1. Germline values: CDR1 DFQATT, CDR2 SNEGSKA (reference sequence). V dropped 0 bases and J dropped 3; count of bases not matched to a gene: 5. This CDR3 is 14 amino acids long. The DNA for the CDR3 is TGCAGTGCTAGAGACACCCGACAGGGCTACGAGCAGTACTTC. As protein: CSARDTRQGYEQYF.

About this clonotype itself: A much larger clone lies one base from this, so it may be a read error. The CDR3 ends on some other residue instead of the conserved phenylalanine or tryptophan, so this is likely a read error. The chain has TRBV7-2 and TRBJ2-4; D uncertain. The J call may be in error: the DNA end matches TRBJ2-7 better. CDR1 is SGHTA and CDR2 is FQGNSA in the germline V gene. This CDR3 is built from 12 residues. The CDR3 coding sequence is TGTGCCAGCAGTCCTGACGGCTACGAGCAGTACCTC. This encodes CASSPDGYEQYL.

The chain has TRBV12-3 or TRBV12-4 and TRBJ1-4; 8 bases are shared with TRBD1. With 5 bases clipped from V and 8 bases from J, the junction kept 13 bases outside the gene matches. The CDR3 length is 16 residues. Here the CDR3 DNA reads TGTGCCAGCAGTCAGAGACCAGGGGGCCCTTTGGAAAAACTGTTTTTT. This codes for CASSQRPGGPLEKLFF.

The chain couples TRBV5-1 to TRBJ1-2; D is perhaps TRBD1 (5 bases). The V gene lost 1 base and the J gene lost 4 bases, with 8 bases spanning the gap. The germline V gene encodes CDR1 SGHRS and CDR2 YFSETQ. The CDR3 loop spans 13 amino acids. As DNA, the CDR3 is TGCGCCAGCAGCTTGCAGGGATTCTATGGCTACACCTTC. Its protein product is CASSLQGFYGYTF.

This clonotype was seen a few times. The V and J genes are TRBV7-2 and TRBJ2-5, with D maybe TRBD2 (5 bases). The germline CDR1 and CDR2 sequences are SGHTA and FQGNSA. This CDR3 has 13 residues. Trimming removed 3 bases at V and 4 bases at J, with 9 bases between. The CDR3 loop reads CASSFRDGETQYF. The DNA of the CDR3 is TGTGCCAGCAGCTTTCGGGATGGAGAGACCCAGTACTTC.

J is TRBJ2-5 and V is TRBV20-1; TRBD1 matches at 10 bases. Per germline, CDR1 DFQATT and CDR2 SNEGSKA (reference sequence). Trimming took 6 bases from V and 1 from J; bases not matched to a gene: 8. There are 15 residues in the CDR3. This chain's CDR3 is CSARDRGLAQETQYF. As DNA, the CDR3 is TGCAGTGCCCGAGACAGGGGGCTTGCCCAAGAGACCCAGTACTTC.

This chain connects TRBV7-2 to TRBJ2-1; 13 positions agree with TRBD2. CDR1 is SGHTA and CDR2 is FQGNSA in the germline V gene. Trimming cost V 3 bases and J 6 bases; bases outside gene matches: 11. CDR3 size: 18 residues. CDR3 bases: TGTGCCAGCAGCTTGATCCCGGGACTAGCGGGATTTGGCAATGAGCAGTTCTTC. Its translation is CASSLIPGLAGFGNEQFF.

The chain recombines TRBV20-1 with TRBJ2-1; 9 bases match TRBD2. The CDR3 consists of 16 residues. CDR1 DFQATT and CDR2 SNEGSKA come from the germline V gene (reference sequence). J gave up 4 bases and V 5 bases, and 12 bases lay outside the gene matches. The DNA of the CDR3 is TGCAGTGCTGTAGGCGCGGGGGGGAGGATATACAATGAGCAGTTCTTC. Translation: CSAVGAGGRIYNEQFF.

In its sample, this clonotype was seen a few times. The rearrangement links TRBV5-6 to TRBJ2-4; no clear D gene. CDR1 and CDR2 from the germline V gene are SGHDT and YYEEEE. V lost 0 bases and J lost 7, with 8 bases in between. The CDR3 is 13 amino acids. In DNA, the CDR3 is TGTGCCAGCAGCTTGGCACGGAAGAACATTCAGTACTTC. It specifies CASSLARKNIQYF.